A selection of T cell receptor beta chains follows, all from one sample in a study of graft-versus-host responses after intestinal transplantation. Some clones are missing from TCRdb's copy, which holds only in-frame ones; the method was immunoSEQ multiplex PCR. The sample has almost 70,000 clones, around nine tenths seen once. The starting material was bone marrow, obtained roughly 780 days after intestinal transplantation. The receptors stem from a human patient who received an intestinal transplant, so some T cells may come from the graft donor. Both conserved end residues are trimmed from each CDR3. Size values are once, few and many counts, or a class for expanded clones, and some rows have none.

J gene,V gene,clone size,CDR3 protein
TRBJ1-2,TRBV19,once,ASRQGRQGSTGYT
TRBJ2-2,TRBV29-1,-,SVVAGFSTGELF
TRBJ2-7,TRBV2,-,ASRGSSSYEQY
TRBJ2-5,TRBV6-5,-,ASRAGLRQETQY
TRBJ2-2,TRBV13,-,ASSLRSNGDTGELF
TRBJ2-1,TRBV10-3,-,AISASGTGALNEQF
TRBJ1-4,TRBV6-6,once,ASSYLWGGGEKLF
TRBJ1-5,TRBV4-2,-,ASSPIHRVRSNQPQH
TRBJ1-3,TRBV7-9,-,ASSFLGESSGNTIY
TRBJ2-5,TRBV5-1,-,ASSAGGPKETQY
TRBJ1-1,TRBV6-5,-,ASSRLENTEAF
TRBJ1-1,TRBV19,-,ASSIVGATEAF
TRBJ2-1,TRBV7-9,-,ASKNHGGFAYNEQF
TRBJ1-1,TRBV7-9,-,ASTPEGGEGGTEAF
TRBJ2-1,TRBV7-6,-,ASRDLSSYNEQF
TRBJ2-5,TRBV2,-,ASGTNGTPGETQY
TRBJ1-3,TRBV2,few,ASMGTEPSGNTIY
TRBJ2-7,TRBV5-1,-,ASSLPGDYEQY
TRBJ2-5,TRBV6-5,-,ASSYMGTEETQY
TRBJ2-5,TRBV11-2,-,ASSLEGASGGSQETQY
TRBJ2-7,TRBV28,-,ASSLSSGSHHKRTYEQY
TRBJ2-3,TRBV11-2,once,ASSLAGGQIDTQY
TRBJ2-3,TRBV6-4,few,ASSELAGSTDTQY
TRBJ2-5,TRBV5-1,-,ASSMPGEETQY
TRBJ2-7,TRBV27,once,ASILGGPTSYEQY
TRBJ1-3,TRBV28,-,ASSPPGTSGNTIY
TRBJ2-1,TRBV9,-,ASSVDLAGGPF
TRBJ2-1,TRBV5-1,once,ASSQTMDSNEQF
TRBJ2-7,TRBV7-2,-,ASSPTKSSYEQY
TRBJ1-1,TRBV7-9,-,ASSLGTDNTEAF
TRBJ2-7,TRBV6-5,-,ASTLAGSYEQY
TRBJ1-1,TRBV14,-,ASSQRTQGPEAF
TRBJ2-1,TRBV5-6,-,ASSYKRVLSPNEQF
TRBJ2-5,TRBV4-1,-,ASSHRDNQETQY
TRBJ1-6,TRBV6-1,once,ASSDTLNSPLH
TRBJ2-6,TRBV30,-,AWDRGAGANVLT
TRBJ2-7,TRBV14,-,ASSQVLAIVTSSYEQY
TRBJ2-5,TRBV6-5,-,ASSYGQGETQY